A selection of T cell receptor beta chains follows, all from one sample in a study of response to subunit inactivated influenza vaccine. From the RT-PCR reads, TCRdb called clonotypes with MiXCR, one entry per CDR3 protein. In the table there are about 530,000 distinct CDR3 sequences, roughly 13% of which are singletons. This specimen consisted of PBMCs from blood, obtained 45 days after vaccination. The receptors here all came from a man between 50 and 59 years old who received an inactivated influenza vaccine. CDR3s include the opening cysteine and the closing phenylalanine or tryptophan. D genes are given only for firm matches. For some rows the clone size is stated as once, few or many, or as a class when expanded; others skip it.

d_gene: TRBD1
v_gene: TRBV25-1
j_gene: TRBJ1-1
abundance: NA
len: 15
CDR3aa: CASSDPGQGETEAFF
CDR3nt: TGTGCCAGCAGCGACCCAGGACAGGGGGAGACTGAAGCTTTCTTT

d_gene: NA
v_gene: TRBV19
j_gene: TRBJ2-5
abundance: NA
len: 15
CDR3aa: CASSPHTGIQETQYF
CDR3nt: TGTGCCAGTAGTCCGCATACGGGAATTCAAGAGACCCAGTACTTC

d_gene: NA
v_gene: TRBV29-1
j_gene: TRBJ2-5
abundance: few
len: 12
CDR3aa: CSVHYGTETQYF
CDR3nt: TGCAGCGTTCATTACGGGACGGAGACCCAGTACTTC

d_gene: TRBD1
v_gene: TRBV3-1
j_gene: TRBJ1-1
abundance: NA
len: 14
CDR3aa: CASSRGQGDTEAFF
CDR3nt: TGTGCCAGCAGCCGGGGACAGGGGGACACTGAAGCTTTCTTT

d_gene: NA
v_gene: TRBV29-1
j_gene: TRBJ1-1
abundance: many
len: 13
CDR3aa: CSVEGTLNTEAFF
CDR3nt: TGCAGCGTTGAAGGCACCTTGAACACTGAAGCTTTCTTT

d_gene: NA
v_gene: TRBV21-1
j_gene: TRBJ2-7
abundance: NA
len: 10
CDR3aa: CASSIYEQYF
CDR3nt: TGTGCCAGCAGTATTTACGAGCAGTACTTC

d_gene: NA
v_gene: TRBV15
j_gene: TRBJ2-7
abundance: many
len: 12
CDR3aa: CATSRDRYEQYF
CDR3nt: TGTGCCACCAGCAGAGACCGTTACGAGCAGTACTTC

d_gene: TRBD2
v_gene: TRBV20-1
j_gene: TRBJ2-3
abundance: few
len: 15
CDR3aa: CSAFRLAGVSDTQYF
CDR3nt: TGCAGTGCTTTTAGACTAGCGGGAGTTTCAGATACGCAGTATTTT

d_gene: NA
v_gene: TRBV20-1
j_gene: TRBJ2-5
abundance: once
len: 12
CDR3aa: CSALGSQQTQYF
CDR3nt: TGCAGTGCTTTGGGATCCCAACAGACCCAGTACTTC

d_gene: TRBD2
v_gene: TRBV12-3/TRBV12-4
j_gene: TRBJ2-1
abundance: many
len: 15
CDR3aa: CASSTLAGAGNEQFF
CDR3nt: TGTGCCAGCAGTACTCTAGCGGGAGCGGGGAATGAGCAGTTCTTC

d_gene: NA
v_gene: TRBV20-1
j_gene: TRBJ2-1
abundance: NA
len: 11
CDR3aa: CSAPDYNEQFF
CDR3nt: TGCAGTGCTCCAGACTACAATGAGCAGTTCTTC

d_gene: TRBD2
v_gene: TRBV20-1
j_gene: TRBJ2-3
abundance: NA
len: 17
CDR3aa: CSARDPPRGVSTDTQYF
CDR3nt: TGCAGTGCTAGAGACCCCCCGCGGGGGGTTAGCACAGATACGCAGTATTTT

d_gene: NA
v_gene: TRBV5-6
j_gene: TRBJ1-3
abundance: NA
len: 13
CDR3aa: CASSLEPRNTIYF
CDR3nt: TGTGCCAGCAGCTTGGAACCACGCAACACCATATATTTT

d_gene: TRBD2
v_gene: TRBV5-1
j_gene: TRBJ2-3
abundance: NA
len: 19
CDR3aa: CASSPGLAGHRNRTDTQYF
CDR3nt: TGCGCCAGCAGCCCAGGACTAGCGGGGCATAGAAACCGCACAGATACGCAGTATTTT

d_gene: NA
v_gene: TRBV12-3/TRBV12-4
j_gene: TRBJ1-1
abundance: many
len: 13
CDR3aa: CASSLRGNTEAFF
CDR3nt: TGTGCCAGCAGTTTGCGGGGAAACACTGAAGCTTTCTTT

d_gene: NA
v_gene: TRBV20-1
j_gene: TRBJ1-2
abundance: few
len: 14
CDR3aa: CSARTPRDNDGYTF
CDR3nt: TGCAGTGCTAGAACACCACGGGATAACGATGGCTACACCTTC

d_gene: NA
v_gene: TRBV29-1
j_gene: TRBJ2-2
abundance: NA
len: 15
CDR3aa: CSAQGGGRGTGELFF
CDR3nt: TGCAGCGCCCAGGGAGGGGGCAGGGGCACCGGGGAGCTGTTTTTT

d_gene: NA
v_gene: TRBV5-5
j_gene: TRBJ1-2
abundance: NA
len: 15
CDR3aa: CASSLTDLANYGYTF
CDR3nt: TGTGCCAGCAGCTTGACTGACCTAGCTAACTATGGCTACACCTTC

d_gene: NA
v_gene: TRBV24-1
j_gene: TRBJ2-1
abundance: NA
len: 15
CDR3aa: CATSDEAVLDNEQFF
CDR3nt: TGTGCCACCAGTGATGAGGCAGTCCTAGACAATGAGCAGTTCTTC

d_gene: NA
v_gene: TRBV5-1
j_gene: TRBJ2-7
abundance: many
len: 14
CDR3aa: CASRTGTGTYEQYF
CDR3nt: TGCGCCAGCAGGACCGGGACGGGTACCTACGAGCAGTACTTC

d_gene: NA
v_gene: TRBV4-2
j_gene: TRBJ1-6
abundance: NA
len: 15
CDR3aa: CASSQERTPGSPLHF
CDR3nt: TGTGCCAGCAGCCAAGAAAGGACACCTGGCTCACCCCTCCACTTT

d_gene: NA
v_gene: TRBV7-9
j_gene: TRBJ1-2
abundance: NA
len: 15
CDR3aa: CASSLDLGGNYGYTF
CDR3nt: TGTGCCAGCAGCTTAGATCTCGGGGGTAACTATGGCTACACCTTC

d_gene: TRBD2
v_gene: TRBV4-2
j_gene: TRBJ2-7
abundance: NA
len: 16
CDR3aa: CASSQDPGLAEYEQYF
CDR3nt: TGTGCCAGCAGCCAAGATCCGGGACTAGCGGAATACGAGCAGTACTTC

d_gene: TRBD1
v_gene: TRBV11-2
j_gene: TRBJ2-7
abundance: NA
len: 15
CDR3aa: CASSLTVRGRDEQYF
CDR3nt: TGTGCCAGCAGCTTAACGGTCAGGGGGCGGGACGAGCAGTACTTC

d_gene: NA
v_gene: TRBV12-3/TRBV12-4
j_gene: TRBJ2-1
abundance: few
len: 15
CDR3aa: CASSNHRDSNNEQFF
CDR3nt: TGTGCCAGCAGTAACCACCGGGACTCAAACAATGAGCAGTTCTTC

d_gene: TRBD2
v_gene: TRBV9
j_gene: TRBJ2-5
abundance: few
len: 15
CDR3aa: CASSSLLAGVETQYF
CDR3nt: TGTGCCAGCAGCTCGCTACTAGCGGGAGTGGAGACCCAGTACTTC

d_gene: NA
v_gene: TRBV4-2
j_gene: TRBJ2-3
abundance: NA
len: 16
CDR3aa: CASSQDTGWGVDTQYF
CDR3nt: TGTGCCAGCAGCCAAGATACGGGCTGGGGGGTTGATACGCAGTATTTT

d_gene: NA
v_gene: TRBV4-2
j_gene: TRBJ2-7
abundance: few
len: 14
CDR3aa: CASSQDWGAYEQYF
CDR3nt: TGTGCCAGCAGCCAAGATTGGGGAGCCTACGAGCAGTACTTC

d_gene: TRBD1
v_gene: TRBV20-1
j_gene: TRBJ2-1
abundance: few
len: 14
CDR3aa: CSAPPRQGYNEQFF
CDR3nt: TGCAGTGCCCCACCAAGACAGGGGTACAATGAGCAGTTCTTC

d_gene: TRBD1
v_gene: TRBV3-1
j_gene: TRBJ2-5
abundance: NA
len: 14
CDR3aa: CASSPTGQQETQYF
CDR3nt: TGTGCCAGCAGCCCAACGGGACAGCAAGAGACCCAGTACTTC

d_gene: NA
v_gene: TRBV7-2
j_gene: TRBJ2-2
abundance: few
len: 13
CDR3aa: CASSLFGAGELFF
CDR3nt: TGTGCCAGCAGCTTATTTGGGGCCGGGGAGCTGTTTTTT

d_gene: NA
v_gene: TRBV6-6
j_gene: TRBJ1-1
abundance: many
len: 13
CDR3aa: CASSRTANTEAFF
CDR3nt: TGTGCCAGCAGCCGGACAGCGAACACTGAAGCTTTCTTT

d_gene: NA
v_gene: TRBV6-5
j_gene: TRBJ2-1
abundance: many
len: 17
CDR3aa: CASSYPYSRRPHNEQFF
CDR3nt: TGTGCCAGCAGTTACCCATACAGCAGGAGACCCCACAATGAGCAGTTCTTC

d_gene: NA
v_gene: TRBV11-1
j_gene: TRBJ2-1
abundance: few
len: 13
CDR3aa: CASSSAGNPLGFF
CDR3nt: TGTGCCAGCAGCTCCGCGGGGAACCCTTTGGGATTCTTC

d_gene: NA
v_gene: TRBV20-1
j_gene: TRBJ1-1
abundance: NA
len: 12
CDR3aa: CSAPGSNTEAFF
CDR3nt: TGCAGTGCACCCGGCAGTAACACTGAAGCTTTCTTT

d_gene: TRBD2
v_gene: TRBV5-1
j_gene: TRBJ2-7
abundance: few
len: 15
CDR3aa: CASSFRLAGSYEQYF
CDR3nt: TGCGCCAGCAGCTTCCGACTAGCGGGATCCTACGAGCAGTACTTC

d_gene: NA
v_gene: TRBV20-1
j_gene: TRBJ2-3
abundance: NA
len: 14
CDR3aa: CSARDLANTDTQYF
CDR3nt: TGCAGTGCTAGAGATTTGGCTAACACAGATACGCAGTATTTT

d_gene: TRBD1
v_gene: TRBV6-1
j_gene: TRBJ1-2
abundance: NA
len: 13
CDR3aa: CASSRGTGSGYTF
CDR3nt: TGTGCCAGCAGCCGGGGGACAGGGTCTGGCTACACCTTC

d_gene: TRBD2
v_gene: TRBV4-3
j_gene: TRBJ2-1
abundance: few
len: 16
CDR3aa: CASSPISGGHYNEQFF
CDR3nt: TGCGCCAGCAGCCCAATCAGCGGGGGGCACTACAATGAGCAGTTCTTC

d_gene: NA
v_gene: TRBV7-9
j_gene: TRBJ2-7
abundance: many
len: 14
CDR3aa: CASSRQGSSYEQYF
CDR3nt: TGTGCCAGCAGCCGCCAGGGATCCTCCTACGAGCAGTACTTC

d_gene: NA
v_gene: TRBV29-1
j_gene: TRBJ2-1
abundance: few
len: 11
CDR3aa: CSVGTYNEQFF
CDR3nt: TGCAGCGTTGGGACCTACAATGAGCAGTTCTTC

d_gene: TRBD1
v_gene: TRBV29-1
j_gene: TRBJ2-7
abundance: few
len: 15
CDR3aa: CSVESFETGGYEQYF
CDR3nt: TGCAGCGTTGAAAGTTTCGAGACAGGGGGCTACGAGCAGTACTTC

d_gene: NA
v_gene: TRBV3-1
j_gene: TRBJ1-3
abundance: few
len: 14
CDR3aa: CASSLTDSGNTIYF
CDR3nt: TGTGCCAGCAGCCTGACAGACTCTGGAAACACCATATATTTT

d_gene: TRBD2
v_gene: TRBV9
j_gene: TRBJ2-5
abundance: few
len: 15
CDR3aa: CASSWSGGAGETQYF
CDR3nt: TGTGCCAGCAGCTGGAGCGGGGGGGCGGGAGAGACCCAGTACTTC

d_gene: NA
v_gene: TRBV4-3
j_gene: TRBJ1-1
abundance: few
len: 13
CDR3aa: CASSQEESTEAFF
CDR3nt: TGCGCCAGCAGCCAAGAAGAATCCACTGAAGCTTTCTTT

d_gene: TRBD1
v_gene: TRBV5-1
j_gene: TRBJ2-1
abundance: NA
len: 13
CDR3aa: CASSWGTENEQFF
CDR3nt: TGCGCCAGCAGCTGGGGGACAGAGAATGAGCAGTTCTTC

d_gene: TRBD2
v_gene: TRBV5-1
j_gene: TRBJ2-5
abundance: NA
len: 17
CDR3aa: CASSLALSGGRQETQYF
CDR3nt: TGCGCCAGCAGCTTGGCTCTTAGCGGGGGCCGCCAAGAGACCCAGTACTTC

d_gene: TRBD1
v_gene: TRBV12-3/TRBV12-4
j_gene: TRBJ1-5
abundance: many
len: 14
CDR3aa: CASSGTGEVQPQHF
CDR3nt: TGTGCCAGCAGTGGGACAGGAGAGGTACAGCCCCAGCATTTT

d_gene: TRBD2
v_gene: TRBV10-3
j_gene: TRBJ2-3
abundance: few
len: 15
CDR3aa: CAITLSGISTDTQYF
CDR3nt: TGTGCCATCACTCTTAGCGGGATTAGCACAGATACGCAGTATTTT

d_gene: NA
v_gene: TRBV5-6
j_gene: TRBJ1-2
abundance: many
len: 14
CDR3aa: CASSLGSAIYGYTF
CDR3nt: TGTGCCAGCAGCTTGGGATCGGCTATCTATGGCTACACCTTC

d_gene: TRBD1
v_gene: TRBV7-9
j_gene: TRBJ1-3
abundance: NA
len: 15
CDR3aa: CASSLIGQAQNTIYF
CDR3nt: TGTGCCAGCAGTCTAATTGGACAGGCCCAAAACACCATATATTTT

d_gene: NA
v_gene: TRBV20-1
j_gene: TRBJ2-7
abundance: NA
len: 15
CDR3aa: CSAAHPGRPSYEQYF
CDR3nt: TGCAGTGCCGCCCACCCGGGCCGTCCCTCCTACGAGCAGTACTTC

d_gene: NA
v_gene: TRBV20-1
j_gene: TRBJ2-3
abundance: few
len: 14
CDR3aa: CSAPGPYSAITQYF
CDR3nt: TGCAGTGCGCCGGGACCCTATAGTGCGATAACGCAGTATTTT

d_gene: TRBD1
v_gene: TRBV20-1
j_gene: TRBJ2-3
abundance: NA
len: 19
CDR3aa: CSARDSGGDRDRGLDTQYF
CDR3nt: TGCAGTGCTAGAGATTCGGGTGGGGACCGGGACAGGGGGCTGGATACGCAGTATTTT

d_gene: TRBD2
v_gene: TRBV5-1
j_gene: TRBJ2-7
abundance: many
len: 14
CDR3aa: CASSWTSGSYEQYF
CDR3nt: TGTGCCAGCAGTTGGACTAGCGGATCCTACGAGCAGTACTTC

d_gene: TRBD2
v_gene: TRBV11-2
j_gene: TRBJ2-7
abundance: NA
len: 16
CDR3aa: CASSRTSGGNSYEQYF
CDR3nt: TGTGCCAGCAGCCGGACTAGCGGGGGGAACTCCTACGAGCAGTACTTC

d_gene: NA
v_gene: TRBV11-2
j_gene: TRBJ2-1
abundance: NA
len: 13
CDR3aa: CASSLDQVNEQFF
CDR3nt: TGTGCCAGCAGCTTAGATCAGGTCAATGAGCAGTTCTTC

d_gene: NA
v_gene: TRBV29-1
j_gene: TRBJ2-1
abundance: few
len: 13
CDR3aa: CSVRPALYNEQFF
CDR3nt: TGCAGCGTGAGACCTGCTCTCTACAATGAGCAGTTCTTC

d_gene: NA
v_gene: TRBV10-3
j_gene: TRBJ2-2
abundance: NA
len: 13
CDR3aa: CAIMRQSTGELFF
CDR3nt: TGTGCCATCATGAGACAGAGCACCGGGGAGCTGTTTTTT